This TCR beta chain stems from a study of blood T cell repertoires in COVID-19. The method was immunoSEQ multiplex PCR; TCRdb's version includes in-frame clones alone and lacks a portion of them. Of 450,000 or so clones in the sample, around nine tenths were seen once. Losses at the gene ends were 1 base for V and 4 bases for J; bases not matched to a gene: 7. The germline V gene has CDR1 SEHNR and CDR2 FQNEAQ (reference sequence). The CDR3 extends over 15 amino acids. Source material: peripheral blood. V gene TRBV7-9 combines with J gene TRBJ2-7; 7 nucleotides align to TRBD1. The sequence was obtained from a young man with COVID-19, enrolled during active disease. CDR3 bases: TGTGCCAGCAGCTTAGGGGACAGAGCGTCTTACGAGCAGTACTTC. Translating it yields CASSLGDRASYEQYF.